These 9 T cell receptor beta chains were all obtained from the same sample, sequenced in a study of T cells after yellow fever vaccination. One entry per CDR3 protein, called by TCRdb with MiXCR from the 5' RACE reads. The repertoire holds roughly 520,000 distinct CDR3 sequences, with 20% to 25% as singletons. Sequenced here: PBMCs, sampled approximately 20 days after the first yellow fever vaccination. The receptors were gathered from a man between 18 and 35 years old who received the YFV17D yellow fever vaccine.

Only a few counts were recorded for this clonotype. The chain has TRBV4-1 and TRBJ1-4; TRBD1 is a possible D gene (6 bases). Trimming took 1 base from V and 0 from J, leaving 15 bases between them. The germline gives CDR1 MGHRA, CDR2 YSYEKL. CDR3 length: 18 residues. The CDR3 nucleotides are TGCGCCAGCAGCCAAGCGGGGGCAGACGTTGCAACTAATGAAAAACTGTTTTTT. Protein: CASSQAGADVATNEKLFF.

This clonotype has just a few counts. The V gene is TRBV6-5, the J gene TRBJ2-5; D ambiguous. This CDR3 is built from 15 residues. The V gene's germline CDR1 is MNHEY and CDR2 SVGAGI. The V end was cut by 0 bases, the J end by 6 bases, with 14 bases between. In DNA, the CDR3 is TGTGCCAGCAGTTACTCCCCCGGGCCCGTTAAGACCCAGTACTTC. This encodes CASSYSPGPVKTQYF.

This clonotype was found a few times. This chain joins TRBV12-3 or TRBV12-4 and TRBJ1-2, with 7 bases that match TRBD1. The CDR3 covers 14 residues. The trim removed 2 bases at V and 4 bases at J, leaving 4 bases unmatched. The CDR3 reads CASSLIGGSYGYTF. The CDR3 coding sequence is TGTGCCAGCAGTTTAATAGGGGGCTCCTATGGCTACACCTTC.

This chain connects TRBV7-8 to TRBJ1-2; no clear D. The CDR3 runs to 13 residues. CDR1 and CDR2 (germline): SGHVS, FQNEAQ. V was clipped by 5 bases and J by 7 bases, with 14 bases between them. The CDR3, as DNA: TGTGCCAGCAGCCCACGGGTTAGTGCTGGCTACACCTTC. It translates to CASSPRVSAGYTF.

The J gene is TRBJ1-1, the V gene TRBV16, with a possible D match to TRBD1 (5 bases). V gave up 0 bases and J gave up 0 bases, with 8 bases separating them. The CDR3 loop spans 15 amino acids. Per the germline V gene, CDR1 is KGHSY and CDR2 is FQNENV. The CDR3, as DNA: TGTGCCAGCAGCCAATCCAGACAGATGAACACTGAAGCTTTCTTT. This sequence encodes CASSQSRQMNTEAFF.

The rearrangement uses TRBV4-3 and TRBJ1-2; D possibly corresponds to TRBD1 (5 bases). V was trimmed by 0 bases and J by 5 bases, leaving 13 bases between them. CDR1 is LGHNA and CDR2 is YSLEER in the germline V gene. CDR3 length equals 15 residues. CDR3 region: CASSQDWGISYGYTF. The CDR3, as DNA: TGCGCCAGCAGCCAAGATTGGGGGATTTCGTATGGCTACACCTTC.

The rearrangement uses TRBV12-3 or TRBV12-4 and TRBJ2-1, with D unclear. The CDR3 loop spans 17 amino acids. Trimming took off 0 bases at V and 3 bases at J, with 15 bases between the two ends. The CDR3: CASSLAAQYTFYNEQFF. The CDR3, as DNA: TGTGCCAGCAGTTTAGCGGCACAGTACACCTTCTACAATGAGCAGTTCTTC.

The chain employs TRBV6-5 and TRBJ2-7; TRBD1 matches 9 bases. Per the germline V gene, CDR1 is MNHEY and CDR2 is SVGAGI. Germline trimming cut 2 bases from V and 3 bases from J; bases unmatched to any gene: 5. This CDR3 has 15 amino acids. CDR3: CASSYVQGAFYEQYF. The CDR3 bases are TGTGCCAGCAGTTACGTACAGGGGGCCTTCTACGAGCAGTACTTC.

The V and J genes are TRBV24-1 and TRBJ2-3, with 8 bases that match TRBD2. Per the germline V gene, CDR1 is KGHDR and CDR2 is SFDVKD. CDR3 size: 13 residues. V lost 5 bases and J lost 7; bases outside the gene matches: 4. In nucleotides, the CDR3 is TGTGCCACCAGTGCCGTAGCGGGACATACGCAGTATTTT. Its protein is CATSAVAGHTQYF.